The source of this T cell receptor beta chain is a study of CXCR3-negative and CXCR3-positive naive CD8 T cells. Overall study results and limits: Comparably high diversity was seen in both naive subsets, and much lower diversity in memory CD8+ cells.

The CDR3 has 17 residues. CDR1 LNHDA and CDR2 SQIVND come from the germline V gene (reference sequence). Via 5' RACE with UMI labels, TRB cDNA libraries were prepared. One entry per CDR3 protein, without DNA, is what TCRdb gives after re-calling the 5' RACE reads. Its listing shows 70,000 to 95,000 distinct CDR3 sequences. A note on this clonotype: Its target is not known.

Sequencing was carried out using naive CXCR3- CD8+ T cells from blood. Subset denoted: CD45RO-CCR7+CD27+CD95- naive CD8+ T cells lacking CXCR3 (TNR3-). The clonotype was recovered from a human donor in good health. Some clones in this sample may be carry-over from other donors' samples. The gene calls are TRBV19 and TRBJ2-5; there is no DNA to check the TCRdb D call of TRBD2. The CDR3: CASSIGTSEAYQETQYF.